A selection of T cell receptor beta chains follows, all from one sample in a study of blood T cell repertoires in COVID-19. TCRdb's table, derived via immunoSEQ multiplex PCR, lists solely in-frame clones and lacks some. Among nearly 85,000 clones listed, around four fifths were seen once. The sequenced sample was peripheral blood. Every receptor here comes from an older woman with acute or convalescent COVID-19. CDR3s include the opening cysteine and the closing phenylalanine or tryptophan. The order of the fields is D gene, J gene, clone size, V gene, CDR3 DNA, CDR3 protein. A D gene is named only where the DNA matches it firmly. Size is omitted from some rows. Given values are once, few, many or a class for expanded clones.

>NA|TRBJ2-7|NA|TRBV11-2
TGTGCCAGCAGCTCGGTAAGATCTGGCGGCTCCTACGAGCAGTACTTC
CASSSVRSGGSYEQYF
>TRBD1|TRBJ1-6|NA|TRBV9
TGTGCCAGCAGCGTAGCCCTGGCAGAGGGGGCGGATTCACCCCTCCACTTT
CASSVALAEGADSPLHF
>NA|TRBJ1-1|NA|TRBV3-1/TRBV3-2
TGTGCCAGCAGCTACCTAGGAACTGAAGCTTTCTTT
CASSYLGTEAFF
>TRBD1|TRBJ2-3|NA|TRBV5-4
TGTGCCAGCAGCTCAGAGGGGACAGGGATTCGAGATACGCAGTATTTT
CASSSEGTGIRDTQYF
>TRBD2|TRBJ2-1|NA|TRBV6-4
TGTGCCAGCAGTGACTCGTCCGGGACTAGCGGCACCAATGAGCAGTTCTTC
CASSDSSGTSGTNEQFF
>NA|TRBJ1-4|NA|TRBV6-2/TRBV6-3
TGTGCCAGCAGTTATTTGACAGCTCGACGAGCAACTAATGAAAAACTGTTTTTT
CASSYLTARRATNEKLFF
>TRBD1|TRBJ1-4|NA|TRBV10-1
TGCGCCAGCAGTGGCGGGACAGTGATATTT
CASSGGTVIF
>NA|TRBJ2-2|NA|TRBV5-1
TGCGCCAGCAGCTTTTGGGAGACAAACACCGGGGAGCTGTTTTTT
CASSFWETNTGELFF
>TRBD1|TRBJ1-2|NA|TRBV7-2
TGTGCCAGCAGCTTCCGTCGACAGGGTCCGCCTGGCTACACCTTC
CASSFRRQGPPGYTF
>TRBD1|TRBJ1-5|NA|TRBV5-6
TGTGCCAGCAGCTACCTGACAGGGGGCAATCAGCCCCAGCATTTT
CASSYLTGGNQPQHF
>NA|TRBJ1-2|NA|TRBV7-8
TGTGCCAGCAGCTTAGGTGGGGGCGGGGGCTATGGCTACACCTTC
CASSLGGGGGYGYTF
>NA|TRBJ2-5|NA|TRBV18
TGTGCCAGCTCACCACCGGCCAGCGGCCAAGAGACCCAGTACTTC
CASSPPASGQETQYF
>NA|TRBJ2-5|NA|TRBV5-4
TGTGCCAGCAGCTTCTCGGGTTCAAGGGAGACCCAGTACTTC
CASSFSGSRETQYF
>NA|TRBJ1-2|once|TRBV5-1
TGCGCCAGCAGCTTGGCCGACAGCTATGGCTACACCTTC
CASSLADSYGYTF
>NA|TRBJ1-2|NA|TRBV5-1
TGCGCCAGCACCCTTGGAGGGTCACGCTATGGCTACACCTTC
CASTLGGSRYGYTF
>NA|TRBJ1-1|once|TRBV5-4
TGTGCCAGCAGCTTCAAGGTAGGGGCTAGAATGAACACTGAAGCTTTCTTT
CASSFKVGARMNTEAFF
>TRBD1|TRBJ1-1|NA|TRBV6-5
TGTGCCAGCAGCGAGACAGGGCCGAACACTGAAGCTTTCTTT
CASSETGPNTEAFF
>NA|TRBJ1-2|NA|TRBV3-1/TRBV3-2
TGTGCCAGCAGCCAACGACATAACTATGGCTACACCTTC
CASSQRHNYGYTF
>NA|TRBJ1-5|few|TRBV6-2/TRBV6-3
TGTGCCAGCAGTTGGGCAGATAATCAGCCCCAGCATTTT
CASSWADNQPQHF
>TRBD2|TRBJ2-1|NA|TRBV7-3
TGTGCCAGCAGCTTAACGTCGACTAGCGGGGGCCATGAGCAGTTCTTC
CASSLTSTSGGHEQFF
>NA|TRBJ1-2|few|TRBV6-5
TGTGCCAGCAGCGCGGCGGGGTACTATGGCTACACCTTC
CASSAAGYYGYTF
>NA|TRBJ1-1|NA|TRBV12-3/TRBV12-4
TGTGCCAGCAGTTTATCAGGTCGACAGGAAGCTTTCTTT
CASSLSGRQEAFF
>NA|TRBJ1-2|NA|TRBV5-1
TGCGCCAGCAGCTTGGCCACGGCGGACATGGGCTACACCTTC
CASSLATADMGYTF
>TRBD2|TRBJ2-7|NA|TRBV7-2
TGTGCCAGCAGCTTAGTGGCTAGCGGAGACCTCTACGAGCAGTACTTC
CASSLVASGDLYEQYF
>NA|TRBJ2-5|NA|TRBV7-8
TGTGCCAGCAGTTCACAGCCGTACCAAGAGACCCAGTACTTC
CASSSQPYQETQYF
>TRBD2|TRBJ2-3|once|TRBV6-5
TGTGCCAGCCGTCCAGGTTCGGGAGGTGGGCAGTATTTT
CASRPGSGGGQYF
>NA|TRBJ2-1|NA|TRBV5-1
TGCGCCAGCAGCTTCGCAGGGGTGTACAATGAGCAGTTCTTC
CASSFAGVYNEQFF
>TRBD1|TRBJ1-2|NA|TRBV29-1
TGCAGCGCTATTCCGACAGGGGTCCTCTTAGGCTACACCTTC
CSAIPTGVLLGYTF
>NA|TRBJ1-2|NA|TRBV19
TGTGCCAGTAGTATATACCAATCGACAGTAAACTATGGCTACACCTTC
CASSIYQSTVNYGYTF
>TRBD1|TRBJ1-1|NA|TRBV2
TGTGCCAGTGGGACAGGTCCAATGAACACTGAAGCTTTCTTT
CASGTGPMNTEAFF
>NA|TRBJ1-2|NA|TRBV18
TGTGCCAGCTCACCAGGGGGCGGCTACACCTTC
CASSPGGGYTF
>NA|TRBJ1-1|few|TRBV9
TGTGCCAGCAGCGTAGCGCCGGACACTGAAGCTTTCTTT
CASSVAPDTEAFF
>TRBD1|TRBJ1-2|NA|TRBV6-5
TGTGCCAGCAGTCGTTACGGACAGGGGGACTATGGCTACACCTTC
CASSRYGQGDYGYTF
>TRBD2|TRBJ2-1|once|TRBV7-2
TGTGCCAGCAGCTTTGTTAGCGGGGGGGATAATGAGCAGTTCTTC
CASSFVSGGDNEQFF
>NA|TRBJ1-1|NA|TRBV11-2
TGTGCCAGCAGCCAACTACTGACCTACACTGAAGCTTTCTTT
CASSQLLTYTEAFF
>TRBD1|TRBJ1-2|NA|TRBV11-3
TGTGCCAGCAGCTTAGCCGCAGGGGGAAACTATGGCTACACCTTC
CASSLAAGGNYGYTF